The 15 T cell receptor beta chains reported below all come from one sample, sequenced in a study of T-cell reconstitution after alpha-beta-depleted transplantation in children. Unique molecular identifiers were used in preparing the TCRbeta library. TCRdb redid the calling of the PCR reads with MiXCR, one entry per CDR3 protein. The sample lists approximately 400,000 distinct CDR3 sequences; around 15% were seen once. Sequenced here: PBMCs, mostly from graft donor cells, sampled 360 days after TCRalphabeta/CD19-depleted stem cell transplant. All receptors come from a boy in the first two years of life who had a stem cell transplant for Wiskott-Aldrich syndrome, so the T cells may come from the graft donor.

This clonotype was seen more than once but under ten times. Here the CDR3 DNA reads TGCGCCAGCAGCCAAGTCTGGGACAGAGAGACCCAGTACTTC. As protein: CASSQVWDRETQYF. The J gene is TRBJ2-5, the V gene TRBV4-3; 7 bases fit TRBD1. This CDR3 spans 14 amino acids. The V gene end was trimmed by 1 base and the J gene end by 4 bases; junction bases not matched to a gene: 3. Germline-derived CDR1 and CDR2 are LGHNA and YSLEER.

CDR3 sequence: CASSFDSPMIKYEQYF. In DNA, the CDR3 is TGCGCCAGCAGCTTCGACAGCCCCATGATAAAATACGAGCAGTACTTC. The chain combines TRBV5-1 with TRBJ2-7; TRBD1 might be the D (5 bases). V was trimmed by 2 bases and J by 4 bases, leaving 19 bases between them. In germline, CDR1 is SGHRS, CDR2 YFSETQ. The CDR3 loop spans 16 amino acids.

The V and J genes are TRBV6-5 and TRBJ2-1, with TRBD2 identical over 14 bases. Unmatched junction bases numbered 9, after V lost 0 bases and J lost 8 bases. From germline, CDR1 is MNHEY and CDR2 SVGAGI. This CDR3 spans 18 amino acids. CDR3 sequence: CASSYSLTSGRAFDEQFF. In DNA form, the CDR3 reads TGTGCCAGCAGTTACTCCTTGACTAGCGGGAGGGCCTTCGATGAGCAGTTCTTC.

This clonotype appeared a few times. This sequence joins TRBV10-3 and TRBJ2-7; the D gene is possibly TRBD1 (6 bases). The CDR3 covers 13 residues. Germline V gives CDR1 ENHRY, CDR2 SYGVKD. Trimming removed 3 bases from V and 3 bases from J, with 9 bases in between. For the CDR3, the DNA is TGTGCCATCAGTGACATACAGGGCTACGAGCAGTACTTC. As protein: CAISDIQGYEQYF.

This clonotype was found a few times. This sequence joins TRBV20-1 and TRBJ1-2, with D perhaps TRBD1 (6 bases). The V gene lost 4 bases and the J gene lost 5 bases, with 23 bases spanning the gap. In germline, CDR1 is DFQATT, CDR2 SNEGSKA (reference sequence). This CDR3 comprises 16 residues. The CDR3 region is CSAKQGSRSFLYGYTF. DNA for the CDR3: TGCAGTGCTAAACAGGGATCTAGATCCTTCCTTTATGGCTACACCTTC.

The chain links TRBV2 to TRBJ2-7; a possible D gene is TRBD1 (5 bases). Germline V gene lookup returns CDR1 SNHLY and CDR2 FYNNEI. Deletions cut 6 bases from V and 4 bases from J, with 10 bases between. The CDR3 extends over 12 amino acids. CDR3 sequence: CASRPDRYEQYF. The CDR3, as DNA: TGTGCCAGCAGACCCGACAGATACGAGCAGTACTTC.

The chain carries TRBV29-1 and TRBJ2-3; D perhaps matches TRBD2 (6 bases). The CDR3 covers 16 residues. Germline-derived CDR1 and CDR2 are SQVTM and ANQGSEA. Trimming shortened V by 1 base and J by 4 bases, and 18 bases separated the two germline ends. The chain's CDR3 is CSVEGGRKRASDTQYF. DNA for the CDR3: TGCAGCGTTGAAGGGGGTAGGAAGCGGGCCTCAGATACGCAGTATTTT.

The chain employs TRBV7-8 and TRBJ2-2; D gene ambiguous. Looked up from germline, CDR1 is SGHVS and CDR2 is FQNEAQ. V was shortened by 0 bases and J by 4 bases, with 9 bases between the two germline ends. The CDR3 extends over 15 amino acids. CDR3: CASSLARILTGELFF. CDR3 DNA sequence: TGTGCCAGCAGCTTAGCTCGGATCCTCACCGGGGAGCTGTTTTTT.

This clonotype occurred a few times. V is TRBV7-6 and J is TRBJ1-4; 8 bases line up with TRBD1. CDR3 length: 15 residues. Per germline, CDR1 SGHVS and CDR2 FNYEAQ. V gave up 2 bases and J gave up 6 bases; unmatched junction bases: 5. The CDR3 is CASSLSGTGYEKLFF. The CDR3 DNA follows: TGTGCCAGCAGCTTAAGCGGGACAGGCTATGAAAAACTGTTTTTT.

This clonotype has only a few counts. The V gene is TRBV7-2, the J gene TRBJ1-2; D unclear. Between the trimmed V and J ends, which lost 4 bases and 8 bases, there was a span of 11 bases. Germline V CDR1 and CDR2: SGHTA, FQGNSA. This CDR3 is 12 amino acids long. CDR3 nucleotide sequence: TGTGCCAGCAGCTCACGGGGTTTCGGCTACACCTTC. Encoded protein: CASSSRGFGYTF.

The chain uses TRBV4-3 and TRBJ2-1; 8 bases are a match to TRBD2. The germline V gene encodes CDR1 LGHNA and CDR2 YSLEER. Unmatched junction bases numbered 5, after V lost 2 bases and J lost 11 bases. CDR3 length: 13 amino acids. This CDR3 is CASSQTAGAKQFF. The DNA of the CDR3 is TGCGCCAGCAGCCAAACAGCGGGAGCCAAGCAGTTCTTC.

This clonotype was picked up a small number of times. J is TRBJ2-2 and V is TRBV20-1; D is unresolved. Germline lookup yields CDR1 DFQATT and CDR2 SNEGSKA (reference sequence). V was shortened by 3 bases and J by 4 bases, with 6 bases between the two germline ends. The CDR3 extends over 12 amino acids. The CDR3 region has the DNA TGCAGTGCTAGCTACTTCACCGGGGAGCTGTTTTTT. Translation gives CSASYFTGELFF.

This chain joins TRBV7-9 and TRBJ2-4, with D possibly being TRBD1 or TRBD2 (6 bases each). The CDR3 has 16 residues. Trimming removed 1 base at V and 3 bases at J, with 13 bases between. Germline V gene sequence: CDR1 SEHNR, CDR2 FQNEAQ (reference sequence). CDR3 sequence reads: CASSLGGGMDKNIQYF. CDR3 DNA sequence: TGTGCCAGCAGCTTAGGAGGGGGGATGGACAAAAACATTCAGTACTTC. The full variable domain, rest sourced from reference TRBV7-9 and TRBJ2-4, is DTGVSQNPRHKITKRGQNVTFRCDPISEHNRLYWYRQTLGQGPEFLTYFQNEAQLEKSRLLSDRFSAERPKGSFSTLEIQRTEQGDSAMYLCASSLGGGMDKNIQYFGAGTRLSVL.

This clonotype was recorded once. This sequence joins TRBV25-1 and TRBJ2-5; D gene ambiguous. The CDR3 covers 15 residues. The germline V gene has CDR1 MGHDK and CDR2 SYGVNS. Between the trimmed V and J ends, which lost 4 bases and 5 bases, there was a span of 17 bases. The CDR3 DNA reads TGTGCCAGCAGTGTCCCCACTAATATATGGGAGACCCAGTACTTC. Its translation: CASSVPTNIWETQYF.

J is TRBJ2-7 and V is TRBV30, with 9 positions matching TRBD1. This CDR3 has 14 amino acids. Germline V gene data show CDR1 as GTSNPN and CDR2 as SVGIG (reference sequence). Trimming at V came to 3 bases and at J to 3 bases, leaving 6 bases not matched to a gene. In nucleotides, the CDR3 is TGTGCCTGGAGGGCGGACAGGGGCAACTACGAGCAGTACTTC. This gives the protein CAWRADRGNYEQYF.